A selection of T cell receptor beta chains follows, all from one sample in a study of T cell responses to AZD1222 COVID-19 vaccine. Profiling relied on immunoSEQ multiplex PCR, and the TCRdb table lists in-frame clones only, not all of them. The profile shows 130,000 to 150,000 clones, 80% to 90% of them singletons. The sample consisted of peripheral blood, taken on day 0 of AZD1222 vaccination. These receptors came from an adult in good health. Both conserved end residues are part of each CDR3. Fields, in order: V gene, CDR3 protein.

TRBV27	CASSLRGYPGQFSNQPQHF
TRBV7-2	CASSLTSSASNQPQHF
TRBV7-8	CASSLGRATEAFF
TRBV18	CASSPSESSYNSPLHF
TRBV7-9	CASSLGDRYQETQYF
TRBV27	CASSRLGGPNEKLFF
TRBV4-1	CASSRADTGDQPQHF
TRBV18	CASSPPTPGPGGTEAFF
TRBV28	CATMKDGGAFF
TRBV7-9	CASSNSGAVTEAFF
TRBV5-1	CASSLDFSGNTIYF
TRBV18	CASSPQTSGGDNEQFF
TRBV11-2	CASSSRLRTGANVLTF
TRBV21-1	CASSKVVQLAKNIQYF
TRBV5-1	CASSSGLRVSGEDNYGYTF
TRBV9	CASSVGAMGQETQYF
TRBV6-5	CAGRRPGTTGELFF
TRBV3-1/TRBV3-2	CASSRYGTEAFF
TRBV14	CASSPPGDRAKTYEQYF
TRBV2	CASSYQYEQYF
TRBV7-2	CASSANRGPTNEKLFF
TRBV6-6	CASSSLDQPQHF
TRBV7-9	CASSLASSPSEPQHF
TRBV28	CASSLGRVLWRPYNEQFF
TRBV20-1	CSASSPSLVHEQFF
TRBV4-1	CASSQVQLFNYGYTF
TRBV5-1	CASSLVAGGPSYEQFF
TRBV28	CASRQRGSYEQYF
TRBV28	CASSPPRTGTEAFF
TRBV5-1	CASSLAESYEQYF
TRBV4-1	CASSQGSMGSGRGAPSYEQYF
TRBV11-2	CASREPGQGHYEQYF
TRBV18	CASSPQRGRGSYNEQFF
TRBV19	CASSISRYETQYF
TRBV9	CASSVAPERLHEQFF
TRBV29-1	CSAGDTYEQYF
TRBV4-1	CASSYRLAGERNEQFF
TRBV28	CASSIKNRGLVEKLFF
TRBV23-1	CRGDGYTF
TRBV2	CASSAGTASYNEQFF
TRBV19	CASSILGGEQYF
TRBV9	CASSVALAGAYEQYF
TRBV20-1	CSALPPLEQYF
TRBV5-5	CASSGDRGNTEAFF
TRBV3-1/TRBV3-2	CASSGDYYNEQFF
TRBV28	CASKGLFGARQGGGSGTEAFF
TRBV15	CATSRGLGMFYGYTF
TRBV28	CASSQTSAGYNEQFF
TRBV5-1	CASSLASDRGHYEQYF
TRBV2	CASSESPAGSHEQYF
TRBV3-1/TRBV3-2	CASSQDQGDEQFF
TRBV2	CASSVNSPRETQYF
TRBV5-1	CASSLGTADSNQPQHF
TRBV19	CASSSGLAGVETQYF
TRBV20-1	CSAQQGHGYTF
TRBV3-1/TRBV3-2	CASSQGQGRKAFF
TRBV24-1	CATSDSGTGGTEAFF